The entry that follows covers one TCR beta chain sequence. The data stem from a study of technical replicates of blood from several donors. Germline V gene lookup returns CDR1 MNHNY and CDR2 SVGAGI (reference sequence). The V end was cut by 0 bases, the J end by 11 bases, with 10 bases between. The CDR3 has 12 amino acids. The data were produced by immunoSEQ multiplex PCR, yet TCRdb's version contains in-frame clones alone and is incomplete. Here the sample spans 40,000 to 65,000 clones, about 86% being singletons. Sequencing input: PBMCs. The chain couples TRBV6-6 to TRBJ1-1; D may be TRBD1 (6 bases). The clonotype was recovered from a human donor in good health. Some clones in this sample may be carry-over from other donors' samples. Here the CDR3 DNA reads TGTGCCAGCAGTTACTCGCAGGGGTGGGCTTTCTTT. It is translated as CASSYSQGWAFF.